These 20 T cell receptor beta chains came from one sample sequenced in a study of T cell responses to AZD1222 COVID-19 vaccine. Measured with immunoSEQ multiplex PCR; TCRdb has only the in-frame clones, and not every one. The sample has roughly 91,000 clones; around nine tenths are singletons. The material was peripheral blood, obtained on day 0 of AZD1222 vaccination. These receptors were collected from an adult in good health.

The chain combines TRBV5-6 with TRBJ1-3; no definite D call. Trimming cost V 4 bases and J 3 bases, with 14 bases left between them. The CDR3 runs to 15 residues. Germline V CDR1 and CDR2: SGHDT, YYEEEE. The CDR3 loop reads CASSPGPLGGNTIYF. DNA of the CDR3: TGTGCCAGCAGCCCTGGTCCCCTCGGTGGAAACACCATATATTTT.

This chain uses TRBV19 with TRBJ1-1; 12 bases map to TRBD1. The CDR3 runs 18 residues. The V gene end was trimmed by 5 bases and the J gene end by 0 bases; junction bases not matched to a gene: 10. Germline V lookup: CDR1 LNHDA, CDR2 SQIVND (reference sequence). CDR3 sequence: CASSSPGQGAFLNTEAFF. CDR3 nucleotides: TGTGCCAGTAGTTCCCCGGGACAGGGGGCTTTTTTGAACACTGAAGCTTTCTTT.

This chain uses TRBV9 with TRBJ1-2; TRBD1 is a possible D gene (5 bases). Per germline, CDR1 SGDLS and CDR2 YYNGEE. The CDR3 contains 13 residues. V was pared by 4 bases and J by 4 bases, with 11 bases between. CDR3 loop: CASSIEQAYGYTF. The CDR3 nucleotides are TGTGCCAGCAGCATCGAACAGGCCTATGGCTACACCTTC.

This rearrangement joins TRBV5-1 to TRBJ1-3; D is perhaps TRBD1 (6 bases). The germline V and J ends were trimmed by 4 bases and 4 bases, with 12 bases remaining between them. This CDR3 contains 14 residues. The germline CDR1 and CDR2 sequences are SGHRS and YFSETQ. CDR3 amino acids: CASSPGASGNTIYF. The CDR3 DNA reads as TGCGCCAGCAGCCCAGGGGCTTCAGGAAACACCATATATTTT.

The rearrangement links TRBV10-2 to TRBJ2-7; 8 positions agree with TRBD2. The CDR3 has 17 amino acids. Germline values: CDR1 WSHSY, CDR2 SAAADI. Trimming cost V 0 bases and J 0 bases; bases outside gene matches: 7. The CDR3 loop reads CASSESLGTSRSYEQYF. The DNA of the CDR3 is TGCGCCAGCAGTGAGTCGCTAGGGACTAGTCGCTCCTACGAGCAGTACTTC.

The rearrangement links TRBV3-1 (or the pseudogene TRBV3-2) to TRBJ1-2; 9 bases match TRBD1. Germline assignment: CDR1 LGHDT and CDR2 YNNKEL (reference sequence). Unmatched junction bases numbered 12, after V lost 3 bases and J lost 4 bases. The CDR3 has 17 residues. In DNA form, the CDR3 reads TGTGCCAGCAGCCACTTGGGGACCGGGACAGGGAGCTATGGCTACACCTTC. This codes for CASSHLGTGTGSYGYTF.

The rearrangement uses TRBV28 and TRBJ2-1; 12 nucleotides line up with TRBD1. Losses at the gene ends were 6 bases for V and 7 bases for J; bases not matched to a gene: 10. The CDR3 is made up of 16 amino acids. The germline gives CDR1 MDHEN, CDR2 SYDVKM. CDR3 region: CASSSRGTGGGNEQFF. In DNA, the CDR3 is TGTGCCAGCAGCTCTCGGGGGACAGGGGGCGGGAATGAGCAGTTCTTC.

About this clone: The germline gene is not matched at one end of the junction; a read error may be the cause. V usage is TRBV27 and J usage is TRBJ2-7; D may match TRBD1 or TRBD2 (5 bases each). This CDR3 contains 15 residues. CDR1 MNHEY and CDR2 SMNVEV come from the germline V gene (reference sequence). The CDR3: CASSLSGFYGDELYF. CDR3 DNA: TGTGCCAGCAGTTTAAGTGGCTTTTACGGGGACGAGCTGTACTTC.

This clone was seen a single time. The chain couples TRBV5-1 to TRBJ2-3; D remains unclear. V was clipped by 4 bases and J by 1 base, with 13 bases between them. The germline V gene encodes CDR1 SGHRS and CDR2 YFSETQ. The CDR3 extends over 15 amino acids. CDR3 coding DNA: TGCGCCAGCAGCCCGGTTTTCGCGGGCACAGATACGCAGTATTTT. Its translation: CASSPVFAGTDTQYF.

This clone was recorded only once. The rearrangement links TRBV6-5 to TRBJ2-3, with TRBD2 matching 8 bases. J was trimmed by 3 bases and V by 5 bases; bases with no gene match: 4. The germline CDR1 and CDR2 sequences are MNHEY and SVGAGI. There are 14 residues in the CDR3. The CDR3 is CASSSGGSTDTQYF. CDR3 nucleotides: TGTGCCAGCAGTAGCGGGGGTAGTACAGATACGCAGTATTTT.

This rearrangement joins TRBV7-9 to TRBJ1-6; D might be TRBD1 (6 bases). The germline V gene has CDR1 SEHNR and CDR2 FQNEAQ (reference sequence). The germline V and J ends were trimmed by 5 bases and 10 bases, with 18 bases remaining between them. The CDR3 length is 15 residues. The CDR3 here is CASSESGGARSPLHF. CDR3 nucleotide sequence: TGTGCCAGCAGCGAGAGTGGGGGCGCGAGATCACCCCTCCACTTT.

This clone was detected only once. The rearrangement joins TRBV11-2 to TRBJ2-3, with D unclear. Between the trimmed V and J ends, which lost 5 bases and 2 bases, there was a span of 8 bases. This CDR3 spans 13 amino acids. CDR1 and CDR2 from the germline V gene are SGHAT and FQNNGV. The CDR3, as DNA: TGTGCCAGCAGCCCCGGTAACACAGATACGCAGTATTTT. It is translated as CASSPGNTDTQYF.

The V call is TRBV19, the J call TRBJ2-7; 9 nucleotides match TRBD1. The CDR3 contains 14 residues. Trimming at V came to 8 bases and at J to 6 bases, leaving 11 bases not matched to a gene. Germline lookup yields CDR1 LNHDA and CDR2 SQIVND (reference sequence). CDR3 coding DNA: TGTGCCAGTGGTCCGCGGGACAGGGTAACCGAGCAGTACTTC. It is translated as CASGPRDRVTEQYF. Using reference TRBV19 and TRBJ2-7 for the parts outside the CDR3, the full variable domain is DGGITQSPKYLFRKEGQNVTLSCEQNLNHDAMYWYRQDPGQGLRLIYYSQIVNDFQKGDIAEGYSVSREKKESFPLTVTSAQKNPTAFYLCASGPRDRVTEQYFGPGTRLTVT.

J is TRBJ1-5 and V is TRBV28; a possible D gene is TRBD1 (5 bases). Trimming shortened V by 3 bases and J by 1 base, and 10 bases separated the two germline ends. CDR1 and CDR2 from the germline V gene are MDHEN and SYDVKM. This CDR3 has 15 amino acids. In nucleotides, the CDR3 is TGTGCCAGCAGTTTTTGGGGGGACAGCAATCAGCCCCAGCATTTT. Amino acid sequence: CASSFWGDSNQPQHF. Supplemented by reference TRBV28 and TRBJ1-5, the full variable domain reads DVKVTQSSRYLVKRTGEKVFLECVQDMDHENMFWYRQDPGLGLRLIYFSYDVKMKEKGDIPEGYSVSREKKERFSLILESASTNQTSMYLCASSFWGDSNQPQHFGDGTRLSIL.

The chain employs TRBV6-1 and TRBJ2-7; D unresolved. This CDR3 comprises 11 residues. Trimming took 3 bases from V and 7 from J, leaving 7 bases between them. The germline V gene has CDR1 MNHNS and CDR2 SASEGT. CDR3 nucleotide sequence: TGTGCCAGCAGTGATGTCCTAGAGCAGTACTTC. Its translation is CASSDVLEQYF.

The V call is TRBV21-1, the J call TRBJ2-7; the D call of TRBD2 is as the table states it, not checked on the DNA. TRBV21-1 constitutes a pseudogene. This CDR3 is 15 amino acids long. CDR3 DNA: TGTGCCAGCAGCAACCTAGCGGGAGGGCTATACGAGCAGTACTTC. This gives the protein CASSNLAGGLYEQYF.

The chain uses TRBV12-2 and TRBJ1-1. TRBV12-2 is a pseudogene locus. CDR3 length: 12 amino acids. Written as DNA, the CDR3 is TGTGCAAGTCGCTTACTTACTCGAATCTCTTTCTTT. Amino acid sequence: CASRLLTRISFF.

This clone appeared once. This sequence joins TRBV2 and TRBJ1-3, with a tentative D call TRBD1 (5 bases). The CDR3 is 14 amino acids. Germline CDR1 is SNHLY and CDR2 is FYNNEI. Trimming took off 6 bases at V and 4 bases at J, with 13 bases between the two ends. In DNA form, the CDR3 reads TGTGCCAGCAGCGAAATGGGGCACGGAAACACCATATATTTT. Translating it yields CASSEMGHGNTIYF.

With respect to this clone: The sample carries other DNA sequences with the same CDR3. This sequence joins TRBV2 and TRBJ2-7; TRBD1 might be the D (6 bases). The CDR3 is 15 amino acids. The V end was cut by 2 bases, the J end by 0 bases, with 11 bases between. Germline-derived CDR1 and CDR2 are SNHLY and FYNNEI. The CDR3 DNA reads TGTGCCAGCAGTGAACCGGGCAGGGGCTCCTACGAGCAGTACTTC. Its protein is CASSEPGRGSYEQYF.

CDR3 nucleotides: TGTGCCAGCAGCCCGAGGGGGGGCGCAACTAATGAAAAACTGTTTTTT. This gives the protein CASSPRGGATNEKLFF. The chain carries TRBV3-1 (or the pseudogene TRBV3-2) and TRBJ1-4; D is perhaps TRBD1 (6 bases). The ends were cut back, 4 bases at V and 0 bases at J, with 12 bases in the middle. This CDR3 spans 16 amino acids. Germline V gene sequence: CDR1 LGHDT, CDR2 YNNKEL (reference sequence).